The T cell receptor (beta chain) under discussion was sequenced for a study of blood T cells in healthy people across ages. Study-wide background: Capture by template switching was about one barcoded beta molecule per two T cells. Study-level findings and limits: The unsorted PBMCs prevented any conclusive comparison of naive versus antigen-experienced cells. The authors considered diversity estimates from one million T cells to be underestimates.

Then a second PCR, running roughly 7 to 11 cycles, was carried out with a sample-barcoded 5' primer and a J-beta primer mix. Each cDNA molecule was tagged by a template-switch adaptor with 12 random nucleotides. MiXCR was run by TCRdb on the 5' RACE reads, yielding one entry per CDR3 protein. The sample records hundreds of thousands of distinct CDR3 sequences, about 30% being singletons. This clonotype was observed at least ten times. What it binds is unknown. V lost 5 bases, J lost 5 bases, and 1 base stayed unmatched. This CDR3 has 14 amino acids. Germline V gene sequence: CDR1 MNHEY, CDR2 SVGAGI. V usage is TRBV6-5 and J usage is TRBJ2-5; 14 bases fit TRBD2. This clonotype originated in a woman over 75 in good health. What was sequenced was blood. The CDR3 sequence: CASSGLAGGETQYF. DNA for the CDR3: TGTGCCAGCAGTGGACTAGCGGGGGGCGAGACCCAGTACTTC.